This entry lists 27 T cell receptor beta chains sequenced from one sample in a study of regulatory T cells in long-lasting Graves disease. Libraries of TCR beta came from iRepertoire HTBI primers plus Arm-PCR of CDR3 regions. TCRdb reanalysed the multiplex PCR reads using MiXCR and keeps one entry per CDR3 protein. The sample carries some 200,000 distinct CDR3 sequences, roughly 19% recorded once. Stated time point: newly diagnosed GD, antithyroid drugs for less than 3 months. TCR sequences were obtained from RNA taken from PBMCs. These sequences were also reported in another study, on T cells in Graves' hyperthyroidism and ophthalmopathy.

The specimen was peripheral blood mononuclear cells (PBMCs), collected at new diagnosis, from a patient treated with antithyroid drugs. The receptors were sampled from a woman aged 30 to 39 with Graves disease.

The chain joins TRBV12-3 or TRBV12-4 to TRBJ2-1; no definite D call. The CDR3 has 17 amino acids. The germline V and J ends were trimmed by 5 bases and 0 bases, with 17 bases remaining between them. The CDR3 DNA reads TGTGCCAGCAGTGAGGACGGAACTCTTCTCTCCTACAATGAGCAGTTCTTC. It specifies CASSEDGTLLSYNEQFF.

As DNA, the CDR3 is TGTGCCAGCAGCTCGCGGGGTAGCGGGGGCGGGGAGACCCAGTACTTC. Translated: CASSSRGSGGGETQYF. The rearrangement links TRBV7-2 to TRBJ2-5; 9 positions agree with TRBD2. Per the germline V gene, CDR1 is SGHTA and CDR2 is FQGNSA. The CDR3 extends over 16 amino acids. J was trimmed by 5 bases and V by 4 bases; bases with no gene match: 11.

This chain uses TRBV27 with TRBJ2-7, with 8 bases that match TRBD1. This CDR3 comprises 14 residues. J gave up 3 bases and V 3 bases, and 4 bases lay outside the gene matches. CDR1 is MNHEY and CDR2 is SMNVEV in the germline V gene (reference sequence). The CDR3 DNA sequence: TGTGCCAGCAGTTTTGACGGACAGGGCTACGAGCAGTACTTC. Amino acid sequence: CASSFDGQGYEQYF.

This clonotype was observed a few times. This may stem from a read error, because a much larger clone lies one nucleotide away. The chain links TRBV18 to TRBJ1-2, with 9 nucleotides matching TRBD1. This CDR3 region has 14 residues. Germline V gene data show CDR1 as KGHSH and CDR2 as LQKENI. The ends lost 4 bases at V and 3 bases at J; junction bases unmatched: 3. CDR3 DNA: TGTGCCAGCTCACGGACAGGGGCTTACTATGGCTACACCTTC. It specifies CASSRTGAYYGYTF.

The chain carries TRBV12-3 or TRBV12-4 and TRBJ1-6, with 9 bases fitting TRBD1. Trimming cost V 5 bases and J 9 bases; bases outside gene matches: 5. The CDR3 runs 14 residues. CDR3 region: CASSSGTGTSPLHF. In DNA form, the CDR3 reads TGTGCCAGCAGTAGCGGGACAGGGACTTCACCCCTCCACTTT.

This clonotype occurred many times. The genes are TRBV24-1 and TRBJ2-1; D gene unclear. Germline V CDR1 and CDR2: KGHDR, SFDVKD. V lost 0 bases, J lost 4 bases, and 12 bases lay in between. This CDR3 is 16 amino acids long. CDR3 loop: CATSDLLPGKYNEQFF. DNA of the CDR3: TGTGCCACCAGTGATTTGCTCCCGGGCAAGTACAATGAGCAGTTCTTC.

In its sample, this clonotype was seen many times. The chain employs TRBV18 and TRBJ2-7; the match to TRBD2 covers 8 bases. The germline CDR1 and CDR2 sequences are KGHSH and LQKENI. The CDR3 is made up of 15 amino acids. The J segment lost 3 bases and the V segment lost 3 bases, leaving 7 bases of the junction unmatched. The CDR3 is CASSPSTSGYYEQYF. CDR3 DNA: TGTGCCAGCTCACCGTCAACTAGCGGATACTACGAGCAGTACTTC.

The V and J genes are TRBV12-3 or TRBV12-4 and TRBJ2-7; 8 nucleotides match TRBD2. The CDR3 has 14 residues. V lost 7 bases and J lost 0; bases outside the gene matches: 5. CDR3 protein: CASTYSGTSYEQYF. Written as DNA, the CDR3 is TGTGCCAGCACCTATAGCGGGACCTCCTACGAGCAGTACTTC.

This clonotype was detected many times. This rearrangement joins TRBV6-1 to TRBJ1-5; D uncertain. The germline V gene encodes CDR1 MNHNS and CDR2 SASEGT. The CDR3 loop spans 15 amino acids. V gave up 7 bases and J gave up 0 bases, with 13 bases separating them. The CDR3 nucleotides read TGTGCCAGCAAGATCGGTGCACATAGCAATCAGCCCCAGCATTTT. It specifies CASKIGAHSNQPQHF.

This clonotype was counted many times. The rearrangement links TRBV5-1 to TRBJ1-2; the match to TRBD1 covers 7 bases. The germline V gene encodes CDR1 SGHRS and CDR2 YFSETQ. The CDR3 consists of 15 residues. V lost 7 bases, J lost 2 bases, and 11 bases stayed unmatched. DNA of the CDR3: TGCGCCAGCGCTCCTTTTGGGACAGAGAACTATGGCTACACCTTC. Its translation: CASAPFGTENYGYTF.

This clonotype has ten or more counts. In nucleotides, the CDR3 is TGTGCCAGCAGCTTGGATCGGACAGACGGCTACACCTTC. Translation gives CASSLDRTDGYTF. The V and J genes are TRBV5-4 and TRBJ1-2, with D tentatively TRBD1 (6 bases). Trimming shortened V by 0 bases and J by 8 bases, and 11 bases separated the two germline ends. There are 13 residues in the CDR3. CDR1 and CDR2 (germline): SGHNT, YYREEE (reference sequence).

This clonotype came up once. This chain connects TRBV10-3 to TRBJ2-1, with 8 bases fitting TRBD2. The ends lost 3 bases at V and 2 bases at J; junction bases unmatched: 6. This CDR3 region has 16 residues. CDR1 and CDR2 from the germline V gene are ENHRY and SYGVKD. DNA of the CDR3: TGTGCCATCAGTGAACCCGGGACTAGTACCTACAATGAGCAGTTCTTC. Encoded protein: CAISEPGTSTYNEQFF.

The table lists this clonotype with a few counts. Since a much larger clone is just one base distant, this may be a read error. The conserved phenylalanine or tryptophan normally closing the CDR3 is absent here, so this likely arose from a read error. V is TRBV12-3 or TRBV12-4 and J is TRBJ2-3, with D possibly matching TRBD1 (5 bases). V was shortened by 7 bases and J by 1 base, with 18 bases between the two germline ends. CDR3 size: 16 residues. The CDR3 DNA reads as TGTGCCAGCATCCTCCAAGGGGAAGTGGGCACAGATACGCAGTATTCT. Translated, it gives CASILQGEVGTDTQYS.

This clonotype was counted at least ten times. The CDR3 DNA is TGTGCCAGCAGCTCACAGGGCCACGAGCAGTACTTC. This sequence encodes CASSSQGHEQYF. The chain recombines TRBV7-8 with TRBJ2-7; TRBD1 is a possible D gene (6 bases). Germline V CDR1 and CDR2: SGHVS, FQNEAQ. Between the trimmed V and J ends, which lost 4 bases and 5 bases, there was a span of 9 bases. The CDR3 runs to 12 residues.

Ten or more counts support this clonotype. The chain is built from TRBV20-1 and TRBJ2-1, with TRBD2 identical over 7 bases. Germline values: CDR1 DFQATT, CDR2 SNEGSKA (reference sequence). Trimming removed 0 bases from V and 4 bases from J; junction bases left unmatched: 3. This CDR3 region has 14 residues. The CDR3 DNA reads TGCAGTGCTAGAGATCGGGGGGAGTACAATGAGCAGTTCTTC. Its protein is CSARDRGEYNEQFF.

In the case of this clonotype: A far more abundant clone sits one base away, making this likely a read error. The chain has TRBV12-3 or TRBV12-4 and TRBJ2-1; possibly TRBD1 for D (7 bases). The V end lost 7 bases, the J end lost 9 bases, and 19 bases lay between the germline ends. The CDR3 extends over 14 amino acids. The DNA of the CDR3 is TGTGCCAGCACCGTAGAACCAGGGGGACTTGAGCAGTTCTTC. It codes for CASTVEPGGLEQFF.

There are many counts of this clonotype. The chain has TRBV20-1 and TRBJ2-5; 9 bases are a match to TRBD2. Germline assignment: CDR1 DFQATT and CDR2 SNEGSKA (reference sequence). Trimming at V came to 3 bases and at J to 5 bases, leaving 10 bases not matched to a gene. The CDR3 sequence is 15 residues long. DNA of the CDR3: TGCAGTGCTAGGGAAATCGGACTAGCGAAGGAGACCCAGTACTTC. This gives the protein CSAREIGLAKETQYF.

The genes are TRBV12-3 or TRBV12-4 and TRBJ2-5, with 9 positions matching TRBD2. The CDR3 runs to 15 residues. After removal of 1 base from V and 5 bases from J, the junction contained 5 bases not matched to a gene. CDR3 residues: CASSLVAGGGETQYF. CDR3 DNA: TGTGCCAGCAGTTTAGTTGCGGGAGGGGGCGAGACCCAGTACTTC.

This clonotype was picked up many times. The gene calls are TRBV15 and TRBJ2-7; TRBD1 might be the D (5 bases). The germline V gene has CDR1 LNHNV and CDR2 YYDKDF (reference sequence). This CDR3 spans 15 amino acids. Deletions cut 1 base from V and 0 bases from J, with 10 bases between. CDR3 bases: TGTGCCACCAGCAGAGGGGGCACCCTCTCCTACGAGCAGTACTTC. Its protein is CATSRGGTLSYEQYF.

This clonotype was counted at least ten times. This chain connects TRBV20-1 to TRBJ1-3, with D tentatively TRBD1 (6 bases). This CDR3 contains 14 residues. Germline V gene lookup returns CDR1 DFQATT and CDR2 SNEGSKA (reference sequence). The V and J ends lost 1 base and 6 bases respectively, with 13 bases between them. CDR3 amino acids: CSARGGGGENTIYF. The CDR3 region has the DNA TGCAGTGCTAGAGGGGGAGGGGGGGAAAACACCATATATTTT.

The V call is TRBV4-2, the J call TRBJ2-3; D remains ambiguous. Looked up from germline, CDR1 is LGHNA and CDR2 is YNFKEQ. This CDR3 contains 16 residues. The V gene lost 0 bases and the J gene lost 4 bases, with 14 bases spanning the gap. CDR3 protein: CASSQDGDRGPDTQYF. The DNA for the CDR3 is TGTGCCAGCAGCCAAGATGGAGATAGAGGCCCAGATACGCAGTATTTT.

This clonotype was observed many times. CDR3 protein: CASSYREANTEAFF. The CDR3, as DNA: TGTGCCAGTAGTTACAGGGAAGCGAACACTGAAGCTTTCTTT. The chain has TRBV19 and TRBJ1-1; D may be TRBD1 (6 bases). From germline, CDR1 is LNHDA and CDR2 SQIVND (reference sequence). The length of the CDR3 is 14 residues. V was pared by 5 bases and J by 1 base, with 11 bases between. The full variable domain, rest sourced from reference TRBV19 and TRBJ1-1, is DGGITQSPKYLFRKEGQNVTLSCEQNLNHDAMYWYRQDPGQGLRLIYYSQIVNDFQKGDIAEGYSVSREKKESFPLTVTSAQKNPTAFYLCASSYREANTEAFFGQGTRLTVV.

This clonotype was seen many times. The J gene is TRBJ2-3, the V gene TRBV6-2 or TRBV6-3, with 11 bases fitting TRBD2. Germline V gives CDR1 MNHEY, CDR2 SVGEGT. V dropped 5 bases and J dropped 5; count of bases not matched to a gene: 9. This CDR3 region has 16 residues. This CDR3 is CASSVLSGGAVDTQYF. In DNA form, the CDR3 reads TGTGCCAGCAGTGTACTTAGCGGGGGGGCGGTAGATACGCAGTATTTT.

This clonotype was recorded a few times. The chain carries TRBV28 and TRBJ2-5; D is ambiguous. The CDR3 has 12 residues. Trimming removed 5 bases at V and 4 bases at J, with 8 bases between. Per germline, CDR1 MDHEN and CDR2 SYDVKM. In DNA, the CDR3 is TGTGCCAGCAGTGATTGGGGAGAGACCCAGTACTTC. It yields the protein CASSDWGETQYF. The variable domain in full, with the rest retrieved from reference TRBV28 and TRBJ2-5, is DVKVTQSSRYLVKRTGEKVFLECVQDMDHENMFWYRQDPGLGLRLIYFSYDVKMKEKGDIPEGYSVSREKKERFSLILESASTNQTSMYLCASSDWGETQYFGPGTRLLVL.

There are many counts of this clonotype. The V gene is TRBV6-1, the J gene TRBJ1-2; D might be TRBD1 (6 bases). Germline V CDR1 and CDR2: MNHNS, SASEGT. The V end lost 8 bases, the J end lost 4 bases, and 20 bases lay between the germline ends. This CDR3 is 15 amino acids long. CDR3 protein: CASLQPGGAAYGYTF. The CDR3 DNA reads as TGTGCCAGCCTCCAACCGGGGGGCGCGGCCTATGGCTACACCTTC.

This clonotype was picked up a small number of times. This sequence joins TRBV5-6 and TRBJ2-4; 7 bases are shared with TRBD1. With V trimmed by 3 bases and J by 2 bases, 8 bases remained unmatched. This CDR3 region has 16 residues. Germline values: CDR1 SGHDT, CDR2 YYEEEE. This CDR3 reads CASSSESTGSKNIQYF. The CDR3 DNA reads TGTGCCAGCAGCTCGGAGTCGACAGGGTCCAAAAACATTCAGTACTTC. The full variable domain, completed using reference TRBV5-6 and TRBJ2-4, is DAGVTQSPTHLIKTRGQQVTLRCSPKSGHDTVSWYQQALGQGPQFIFQYYEEEERQRGNFPDRFSGHQFPNYSSELNVNALLLGDSALYLCASSSESTGSKNIQYFGAGTRLSVL.

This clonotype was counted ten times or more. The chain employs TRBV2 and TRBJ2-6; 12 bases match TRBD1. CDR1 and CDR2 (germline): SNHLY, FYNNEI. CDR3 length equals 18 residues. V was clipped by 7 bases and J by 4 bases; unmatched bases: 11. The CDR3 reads CASTSRGDRGPGANVLTF. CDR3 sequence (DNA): TGTGCCAGCACCTCCCGGGGGGACAGGGGGCCCGGGGCCAACGTCCTGACTTTC.